This entry features one TCR beta chain sequence. Its antigen is still unknown. Primers for the PCR totalled 60 Vbeta and 13 Jbeta. Authors' methods: A later analysis tallied 80 million or so unique TCR beta chains, about 11 million of them shared. The data were produced by immunoSEQ multiplex PCR, yet TCRdb's version contains in-frame clones alone and is incomplete. The V and J calls and clone size are taken from that table; D and trimming were inferred from the DNA. Of fewer than 130,000 clones in the sample, over 60% were seen once. This sample stems from a study of cytomegalovirus exposure and HLA in healthy donors. General study results and limits: Researchers reported from a later analysis that most CMV-associated TCR beta chains appeared HLA-restricted.

The germline gives CDR1 MGHDK, CDR2 SYGVNS. CDR3 length: 16 amino acids. V dropped 1 base and J dropped 6 bases, with 18 bases sitting between them. The chain combines TRBV25-1 with TRBJ2-5; tentatively, D is TRBD2 (7 bases). This sequence originates from a woman in her 30s in good health and CMV-seronegative. The specimen sequenced was PBMCs. The CDR3 reads CASSELLGGGIQTQYF. Written as DNA, the CDR3 is TGTGCCAGCAGTGAATTACTGGGCGGGGGCATCCAGACCCAGTACTTC.